This entry concerns a single T cell receptor beta chain. In the original workflow: Cell counts per sample came from amplifying reference gene primers. The method was immunoSEQ multiplex PCR; TCRdb's version includes in-frame clones alone and lacks a portion of them. V and J calls and clone size come straight from that table; D and trimming were deduced from the DNA. The sample contains approximately 330,000 clones, roughly 86% of which appear only once. This entry comes from a study of blood T cell repertoires in COVID-19. Study summary: The United States, Italy and Spain provided the acute and convalescent COVID-19 samples. T cells, B-cell-depleted T cells, or PBMCs supplied cDNA or gDNA.

Germline V CDR1 and CDR2: ENHRY, SYGVKD. Trimming removed 0 bases from V and 8 bases from J, with 7 bases in between. The CDR3 has 12 amino acids. The material sequenced was peripheral blood. The chain is built from TRBV10-3 and TRBJ1-1, with D unresolved. The receptor was derived from a man aged 25-45 years with COVID-19, enrolled during active disease. CDR3 bases: TGTGCCATCAGTGAGTCGGCGGGAGAAGCTTTCTTT. Translation: CAISESAGEAFF.